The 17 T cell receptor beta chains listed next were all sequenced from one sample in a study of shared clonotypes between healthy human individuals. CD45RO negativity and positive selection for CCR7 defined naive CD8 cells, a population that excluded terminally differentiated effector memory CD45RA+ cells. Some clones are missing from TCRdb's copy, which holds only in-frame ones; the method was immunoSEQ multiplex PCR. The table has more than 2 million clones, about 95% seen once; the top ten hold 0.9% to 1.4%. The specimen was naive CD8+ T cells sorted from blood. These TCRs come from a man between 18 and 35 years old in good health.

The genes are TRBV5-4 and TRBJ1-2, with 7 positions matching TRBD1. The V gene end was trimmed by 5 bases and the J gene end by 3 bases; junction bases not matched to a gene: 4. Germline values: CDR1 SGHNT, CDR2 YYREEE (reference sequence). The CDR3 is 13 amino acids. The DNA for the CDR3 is TGTGCCAGCAGACCCGACAGGGACTATGGCTACACCTTC. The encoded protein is CASRPDRDYGYTF.

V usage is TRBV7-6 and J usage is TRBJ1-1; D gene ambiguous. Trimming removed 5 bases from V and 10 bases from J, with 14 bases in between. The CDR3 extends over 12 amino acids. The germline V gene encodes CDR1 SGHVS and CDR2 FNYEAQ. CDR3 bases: TGTGCCAGCAGCCCAGGCACGGGTGGAGCTTTCTTT. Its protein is CASSPGTGGAFF.

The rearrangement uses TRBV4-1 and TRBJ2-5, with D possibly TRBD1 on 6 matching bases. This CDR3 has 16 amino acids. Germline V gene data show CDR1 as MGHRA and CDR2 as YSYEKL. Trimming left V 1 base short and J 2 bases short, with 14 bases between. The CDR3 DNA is TGCGCCAGCAGCCAAGTAGTACAGGGAGCTCAAGAGACCCAGTACTTC. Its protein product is CASSQVVQGAQETQYF.

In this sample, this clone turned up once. The CDR3 DNA reads as TGTGCCTGGAGTGGGGCACAGGGATACGAGCAGTACTTC. Encoded protein: CAWSGAQGYEQYF. The gene calls are TRBV30 and TRBJ2-7; possibly TRBD1 for D (6 bases). The CDR3 is made up of 13 amino acids. V lost 1 base to trimming and J lost 4 bases, with 11 bases between them. Germline V gene data show CDR1 as GTSNPN and CDR2 as SVGIG (reference sequence). Supplemented by reference TRBV30 and TRBJ2-7, the full variable domain reads SQTIHQWPATLVQPVGSPLSLECTVEGTSNPNLYWYRQAAGRGLQLLFYSVGIGQISSEVPQNLSASRPQDRQFILSSKKLLLSDSGFYLCAWSGAQGYEQYFGPGTRLTVT.

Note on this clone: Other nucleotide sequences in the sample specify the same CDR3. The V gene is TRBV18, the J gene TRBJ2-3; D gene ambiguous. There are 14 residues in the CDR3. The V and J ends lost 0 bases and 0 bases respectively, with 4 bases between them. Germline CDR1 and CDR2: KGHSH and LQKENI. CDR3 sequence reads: CASSPPDSTDTQYF. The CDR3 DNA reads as TGTGCCAGCTCACCACCCGACAGCACAGATACGCAGTATTTT.

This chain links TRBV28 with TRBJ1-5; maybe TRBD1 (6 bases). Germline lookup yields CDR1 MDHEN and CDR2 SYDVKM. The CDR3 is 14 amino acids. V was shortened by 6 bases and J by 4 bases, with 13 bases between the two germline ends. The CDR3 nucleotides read TGTGCCAGCAGCGAGGAACAGGGAAATCAGCCCCAGCATTTT. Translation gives CASSEEQGNQPQHF. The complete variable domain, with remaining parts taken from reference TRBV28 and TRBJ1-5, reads DVKVTQSSRYLVKRTGEKVFLECVQDMDHENMFWYRQDPGLGLRLIYFSYDVKMKEKGDIPEGYSVSREKKERFSLILESASTNQTSMYLCASSEEQGNQPQHFGDGTRLSIL.

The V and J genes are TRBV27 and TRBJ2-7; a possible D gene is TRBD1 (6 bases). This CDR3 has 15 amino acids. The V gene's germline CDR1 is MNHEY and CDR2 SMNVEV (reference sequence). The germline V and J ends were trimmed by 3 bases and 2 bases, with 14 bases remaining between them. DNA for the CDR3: TGTGCCAGCAGTTTTGTCAGGGGCCGACCCTACGAGCAGTACTTC. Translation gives CASSFVRGRPYEQYF.

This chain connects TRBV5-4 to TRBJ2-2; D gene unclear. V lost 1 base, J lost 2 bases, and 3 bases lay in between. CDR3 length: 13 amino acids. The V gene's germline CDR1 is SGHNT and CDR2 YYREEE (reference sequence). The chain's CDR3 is CASSLINTGELFF. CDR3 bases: TGTGCCAGCAGCTTGATCAACACCGGGGAGCTGTTTTTT.

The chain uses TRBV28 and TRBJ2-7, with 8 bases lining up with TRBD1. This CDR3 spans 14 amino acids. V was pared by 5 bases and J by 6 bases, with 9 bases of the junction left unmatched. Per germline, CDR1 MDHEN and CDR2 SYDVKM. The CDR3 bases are TGTGCCAGCAGTCCCGGACAGGGCCTCGCCGAGCAGTACTTC. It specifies CASSPGQGLAEQYF. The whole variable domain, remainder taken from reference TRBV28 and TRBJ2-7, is DVKVTQSSRYLVKRTGEKVFLECVQDMDHENMFWYRQDPGLGLRLIYFSYDVKMKEKGDIPEGYSVSREKKERFSLILESASTNQTSMYLCASSPGQGLAEQYFGPGTRLTVT.

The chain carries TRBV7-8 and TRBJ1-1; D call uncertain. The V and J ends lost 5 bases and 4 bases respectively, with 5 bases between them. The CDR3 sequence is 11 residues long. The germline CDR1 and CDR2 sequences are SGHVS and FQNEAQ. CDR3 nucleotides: TGTGCCAGCAGCCCTCCCACTGAAGCTTTCTTT. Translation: CASSPPTEAFF.

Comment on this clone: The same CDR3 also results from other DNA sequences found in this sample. The CDR3 sequence is CASSLSSSGGELFF. The CDR3 DNA is TGTGCCAGCAGTTTATCCTCTTCGGGGGGGGAGCTGTTTTTT. The rearrangement uses TRBV27 and TRBJ2-2; maybe TRBD2 (5 bases). The ends were cut back, 0 bases at V and 8 bases at J, with 10 bases in the middle. This CDR3 region has 14 residues. Germline V gives CDR1 MNHEY, CDR2 SMNVEV (reference sequence).

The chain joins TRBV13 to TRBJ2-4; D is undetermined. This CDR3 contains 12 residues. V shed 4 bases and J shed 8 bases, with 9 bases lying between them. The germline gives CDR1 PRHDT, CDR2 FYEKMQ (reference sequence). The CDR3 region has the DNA TGTGCCAGCAGCTCGACTCGAGACATTCAGTACTTC. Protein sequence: CASSSTRDIQYF.

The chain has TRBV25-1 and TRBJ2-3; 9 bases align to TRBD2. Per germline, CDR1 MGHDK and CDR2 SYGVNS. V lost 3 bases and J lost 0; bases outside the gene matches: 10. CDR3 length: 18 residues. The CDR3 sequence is CASSDLASGAISTDTQYF. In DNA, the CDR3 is TGTGCCAGCAGTGACCTGGCTAGCGGGGCTATTAGCACAGATACGCAGTATTTT.

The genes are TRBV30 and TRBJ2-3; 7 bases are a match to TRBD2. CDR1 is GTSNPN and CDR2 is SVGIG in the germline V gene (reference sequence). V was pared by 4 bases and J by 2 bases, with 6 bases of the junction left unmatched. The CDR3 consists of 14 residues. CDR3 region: CAWTLGGVTDTQYF. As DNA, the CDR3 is TGTGCCTGGACCCTGGGGGGGGTCACAGATACGCAGTATTTT. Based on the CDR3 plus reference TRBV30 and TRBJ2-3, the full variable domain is SQTIHQWPATLVQPVGSPLSLECTVEGTSNPNLYWYRQAAGRGLQLLFYSVGIGQISSEVPQNLSASRPQDRQFILSSKKLLLSDSGFYLCAWTLGGVTDTQYFGPGTRLTVL.

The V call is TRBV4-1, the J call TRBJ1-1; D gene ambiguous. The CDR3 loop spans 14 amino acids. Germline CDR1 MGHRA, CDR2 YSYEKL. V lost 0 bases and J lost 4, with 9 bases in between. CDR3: CASSQEGIFTEAFF. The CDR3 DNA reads TGCGCCAGCAGCCAAGAAGGTATATTCACTGAAGCTTTCTTT.

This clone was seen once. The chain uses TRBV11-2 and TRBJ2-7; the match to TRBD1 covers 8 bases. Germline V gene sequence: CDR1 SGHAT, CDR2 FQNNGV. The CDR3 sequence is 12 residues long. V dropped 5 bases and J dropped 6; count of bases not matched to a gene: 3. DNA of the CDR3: TGTGCCAGCAGCCGCGACAGGGGCGAGCAGTACTTC. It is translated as CASSRDRGEQYF.

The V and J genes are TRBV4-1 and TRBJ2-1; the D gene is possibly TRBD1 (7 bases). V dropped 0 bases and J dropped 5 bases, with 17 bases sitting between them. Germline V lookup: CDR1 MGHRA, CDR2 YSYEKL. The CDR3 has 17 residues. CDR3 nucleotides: TGCGCCAGCAGCCAAGATCGGGGGTGGGGACAGAACAATGAGCAGTTCTTC. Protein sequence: CASSQDRGWGQNNEQFF.